The 30 T cell receptor beta chains below were found in one sample sequenced in a study of naive and memory T cell subsets. Four PCR rounds used nested alpha and beta constant region primers plus the SP2 primer. TCRdb re-called the 5' RACE reads with MiXCR, one entry per CDR3 protein. The sample yields roughly 48,000 distinct CDR3 sequences, 4.7% seen once. A UMI-containing oligonucleotide was joined by 3' ligation to the TCR cDNA template. Source of these receptors: a female donor in good health.

The table lists this clonotype with many counts. The rearrangement links TRBV30 to TRBJ1-1, with D possibly TRBD1 on 5 matching bases. Germline V gene sequence: CDR1 GTSNPN, CDR2 SVGIG (reference sequence). V gave up 4 bases and J gave up 0 bases, with 12 bases separating them. This CDR3 is 14 amino acids long. The CDR3 region is CAWNRQTMNTEAFF. CDR3 bases: TGTGCCTGGAACCGACAGACAATGAACACTGAAGCTTTCTTT. Looking up the rest from reference TRBV30 and TRBJ1-1 gives the full variable domain: SQTIHQWPATLVQPVGSPLSLECTVEGTSNPNLYWYRQAAGRGLQLLFYSVGIGQISSEVPQNLSASRPQDRQFILSSKKLLLSDSGFYLCAWNRQTMNTEAFFGQGTRLTVV.

This clonotype came up many times. The genes are TRBV6-1 and TRBJ2-5, with D possibly being TRBD1 (6 bases). CDR3 size: 13 residues. Trimming took 6 bases from V and 0 from J, leaving 8 bases between them. Germline loops: CDR1 MNHNS, CDR2 SASEGT. CDR3 protein: CASRRQDQETQYF. CDR3 bases: TGTGCCAGCAGAAGACAGGACCAAGAGACCCAGTACTTC.

This clonotype was recorded many times. V gene TRBV4-3 combines with J gene TRBJ2-5; D remains unclear. This CDR3 comprises 13 residues. Trimming took 1 base from V and 9 from J, leaving 12 bases between them. CDR1 is LGHNA, CDR2 YSLEER, per germline. As DNA, the CDR3 is TGCGCCAGCAGCCAAGCACAATTAGGAGCCCAGTACTTC. Its translation is CASSQAQLGAQYF.

This clonotype was seen at least ten times. The rearrangement uses TRBV12-3 or TRBV12-4 and TRBJ2-3; 10 nucleotides line up with TRBD2. This CDR3 contains 15 residues. V shed 5 bases and J 5 bases; nucleotides not matched to a gene: 7. CDR3 nucleotides: TGTGCCAGCAGTCCGGGACTAGCGTTTAAAGATACGCAGTATTTT. Its translation is CASSPGLAFKDTQYF.

This clonotype was recorded many times. The rearrangement links TRBV29-1 to TRBJ1-2; no reliable D call. The CDR3 consists of 11 residues. The V gene's germline CDR1 is SQVTM and CDR2 ANQGSEA. V was pared by 5 bases and J by 5 bases, with 9 bases between. CDR3 sequence (DNA): TGCAGCGTTACGGAAGAGTATGGCTACACCTTC. It is translated as CSVTEEYGYTF. The variable domain in full, completed from reference TRBV29-1 and TRBJ1-2, reads SAVISQKPSRDICQRGTSLTIQCQVDSQVTMMFWYRQQPGQSLTLIATANQGSEATYESGFVIDKFPISRPNLTFSTLTVSNMSPEDSSIYLCSVTEEYGYTFGSGTRLTVV.

This clonotype was detected ten times or more. The gene calls are TRBV20-1 and TRBJ2-7, with D uncertain. The CDR3 consists of 11 residues. Trimming took off 7 bases at V and 2 bases at J, with 9 bases between the two ends. Germline loops: CDR1 DFQATT, CDR2 SNEGSKA (reference sequence). The CDR3 nucleotides are TGCAGTGTGGCAATGACCTACGAGCAGTACTTC. This sequence encodes CSVAMTYEQYF.

This clonotype was counted ten times or more. This chain joins TRBV6-2 or TRBV6-3 and TRBJ1-5; 9 bases line up with TRBD1. The CDR3 covers 16 residues. Germline CDR1 MNHEY, CDR2 SVGEGT. The V and J ends lost 6 bases and 12 bases, in that order; junction bases with no gene match: 18. CDR3: CASRPRRTGDWQYQHF. CDR3 DNA: TGTGCCAGCAGACCTCGTCGGACAGGGGATTGGCAATACCAGCATTTT.

This clonotype was seen at least ten times. The chain employs TRBV7-9 and TRBJ2-1; 10 bases are shared with TRBD2. This CDR3 region has 16 residues. Germline V gene sequence: CDR1 SEHNR, CDR2 FQNEAQ (reference sequence). V gave up 2 bases and J gave up 8 bases; unmatched junction bases: 9. CDR3 loop: CASSLSPPTSGHEQFF. In DNA form, the CDR3 reads TGTGCCAGCAGCTTATCCCCCCCGACTAGCGGGCATGAGCAGTTCTTC.

This clonotype was detected many times. V and J are TRBV6-6 and TRBJ2-7; TRBD2 agrees at 8 bases. CDR3 size: 15 residues. The germline gives CDR1 MNHNY, CDR2 SVGAGI (reference sequence). Trimming took 4 bases from V and 0 from J; bases not matched to a gene: 5. The CDR3 here is CASSFGLAASYEQYF. DNA for the CDR3: TGTGCCAGCAGTTTTGGACTAGCAGCCTCCTACGAGCAGTACTTC.

The CDR3 DNA follows: TGTGCCAGCAGCTTGCAATTTAGGAAGGGGAGGACTGAAGCTTTCTTT. Encoded protein: CASSLQFRKGRTEAFF. This chain joins TRBV7-9 and TRBJ1-1; tentatively, D is TRBD1 (5 bases). The germline V and J ends were trimmed by 3 bases and 5 bases, with 19 bases remaining between them. Per the germline V gene, CDR1 is SEHNR and CDR2 is FQNEAQ (reference sequence). CDR3 length: 16 residues.

This clonotype was seen ten or more times. The chain has TRBV29-1 and TRBJ1-5; the D gene is possibly TRBD1 (5 bases). CDR3 length equals 13 residues. Germline V CDR1 and CDR2: SQVTM, ANQGSEA. Trimming removed 5 bases at V and 0 bases at J, with 8 bases between. CDR3 DNA: TGCAGCGTTCGCGGGGGTAGCAATCAGCCCCAGCATTTT. It yields the protein CSVRGGSNQPQHF.

This clonotype was picked up many times. The rearrangement joins TRBV30 to TRBJ2-1; 11 bases map to TRBD2. The CDR3 loop spans 14 amino acids. Germline V gene lookup returns CDR1 GTSNPN and CDR2 SVGIG (reference sequence). CDR3 protein: CAESSGRSYNEQFF. The CDR3 DNA is TGTGCGGAATCTAGCGGGAGGTCCTACAATGAGCAGTTCTTC.

This clonotype was observed at least ten times. The V gene is TRBV4-2, the J gene TRBJ2-2; TRBD2 aligns across 8 bases. Trimming removed 7 bases from V and 6 bases from J; junction bases left unmatched: 13. Per germline, CDR1 LGHNA and CDR2 YNFKEQ. The CDR3 contains 16 residues. CDR3 DNA: TGTGCCAGCACCTCCCTAGTCGGGAGGGCCCCCGGGGAGCTGTTTTTT. Amino acids: CASTSLVGRAPGELFF.

In this sample, this clonotype turned up many times. The rearrangement uses TRBV27 and TRBJ2-2; 10 bases line up with TRBD2. The CDR3 is made up of 17 amino acids. Trimming took 2 bases from V and 0 from J; bases not matched to a gene: 3. Per germline, CDR1 MNHEY and CDR2 SMNVEV (reference sequence). The CDR3 here is CASSLLAGVPNTGELFF. DNA for the CDR3: TGTGCCAGCAGTTTACTAGCGGGAGTCCCGAACACCGGGGAGCTGTTTTTT.

Concerning this clonotype: This may be a read error, as it is one base from a much larger clone. The rearrangement uses TRBV28 and TRBJ2-1; D gene ambiguous. CDR1 and CDR2 (germline): MDHEN, SYDVKM. The CDR3 is made up of 12 amino acids. Trimming cost V 8 bases and J 5 bases, with 10 bases left between them. The CDR3 reads CASEESHNEQFF. CDR3 in DNA: TGTGCCAGCGAAGAATCCCACAATGAGCAGTTCTTC.

This chain connects TRBV5-1 to TRBJ2-7; D is perhaps TRBD2 (5 bases). Germline loops: CDR1 SGHRS, CDR2 YFSETQ. Trimming removed 1 base from V and 9 bases from J, with 14 bases in between. The CDR3 is 13 amino acids. The CDR3 coding sequence is TGCGCCAGCAGCTTGCTCCGAGCGGAAGGGCAGTACTTC. This gives the protein CASSLLRAEGQYF.

Many counts were recorded for this clonotype. The chain uses TRBV14 and TRBJ2-7; D is perhaps TRBD2 (5 bases). Germline CDR1 and CDR2: SGHDN and FVKESK. V dropped 2 bases and J dropped 3 bases, with 8 bases sitting between them. This CDR3 is 13 amino acids long. In nucleotides, the CDR3 is TGTGCCAGCAGCCAATCTCGGGACTACGAGCAGTACTTC. Translation: CASSQSRDYEQYF.

This clonotype occurred many times. This sequence joins TRBV28 and TRBJ2-3; no clear D gene. The CDR3 runs 14 residues. V dropped 3 bases and J dropped 4 bases, with 11 bases sitting between them. Germline V gene data show CDR1 as MDHEN and CDR2 as SYDVKM. In DNA, the CDR3 is TGTGCCAGCAGTTTTCACCCACTGGCAGATACGCAGTATTTT. This sequence encodes CASSFHPLADTQYF.

This clonotype was found many times. This chain links TRBV27 with TRBJ1-2; no firm D call. Trimming stripped 2 bases from V and 4 bases from J, with 11 bases between. Looked up from germline, CDR1 is MNHEY and CDR2 is SMNVEV (reference sequence). This CDR3 has 14 amino acids. CDR3 sequence: CASSLKVIGYGYTF. As DNA, the CDR3 is TGTGCCAGCAGTTTAAAAGTTATAGGCTATGGCTACACCTTC.

This clonotype was found many times. This sequence joins TRBV7-9 and TRBJ1-6; D is undetermined. The CDR3 consists of 12 residues. Germline assignment: CDR1 SEHNR and CDR2 FQNEAQ (reference sequence). V was cut by 2 bases and J by 6 bases, with 2 bases left in between. CDR3 nucleotide sequence: TGTGCCAGCAGCTTACGTAATTCACCCCTCCACTTT. Residues: CASSLRNSPLHF.

This clonotype was observed many times. The chain carries TRBV3-1 and TRBJ1-5; D not certain. The V end was cut by 2 bases, the J end by 8 bases, with 7 bases between. The length of the CDR3 is 12 residues. CDR1 and CDR2 (germline): LGHDT, YNNKEL (reference sequence). In DNA form, the CDR3 reads TGTGCCAGCAGCCAACCCGGGGAGCCCCAGCATTTT. This sequence encodes CASSQPGEPQHF.

This clonotype was counted ten times or more. V usage is TRBV5-1 and J usage is TRBJ2-1, with a weak D call TRBD2 (6 bases). Germline values: CDR1 SGHRS, CDR2 YFSETQ. V was trimmed by 4 bases and J by 4 bases, leaving 15 bases between them. The CDR3 runs 15 residues. The CDR3 DNA sequence: TGCGCCAGCAGCACCCGGAGGGGCGGTTACAATGAGCAGTTCTTC. This encodes CASSTRRGGYNEQFF.

This clonotype was observed many times. This chain uses TRBV6-2 or TRBV6-3 with TRBJ2-1, with a tentative D call TRBD2 (5 bases). The CDR3 runs 13 residues. Germline loops: CDR1 MNHEY, CDR2 SVGEGT. Trimming left V 3 bases short and J 10 bases short, with 13 bases between. CDR3 in DNA: TGTGCCAGCAGTTATGGCCCGGGGTACGAGCAGTTCTTC. As protein: CASSYGPGYEQFF.

The sample holds a few counts of this clonotype. Being one base from a much bigger clone, this may be a read error. J is TRBJ2-3 and V is TRBV7-7; 12 nucleotides match TRBD2. The CDR3 spans 16 residues. Germline V lookup: CDR1 SSHAT, CDR2 FNYEAQ (reference sequence). Trimming at V came to 5 bases and at J to 1 base, leaving 4 bases not matched to a gene. The CDR3 bases are TGTGCCAGCAGCCCAGGGACTAGCGGGTGCACAGATACGCAGTATTTT. Its protein product is CASSPGTSGCTDTQYF.

About this clonotype: The junction departs from the called germline gene at one end, perhaps through a read error. The chain links TRBV6-6 to TRBJ1-2, with D maybe TRBD1 (6 bases). The CDR3 contains 15 residues. Per germline, CDR1 MNHNY and CDR2 SVGAGI (reference sequence). The CDR3 region has the DNA TGTGCCAGCAGTTACTCTGGACAGTTTAACTATGGCGACACCTTC. Translating gives CASSYSGQFNYGDTF.

This clonotype showed up just a few times. The rearrangement joins TRBV6-2 or TRBV6-3 to TRBJ1-1; D gene ambiguous. Germline lookup yields CDR1 MNHEY and CDR2 SVGEGT. This CDR3 comprises 17 residues. V dropped 0 bases and J dropped 1 base, with 15 bases sitting between them. The CDR3 protein is CASSYSATSGSNTEAFF. Here the CDR3 DNA reads TGTGCCAGCAGTTACTCGGCCACATCCGGATCGAACACTGAAGCTTTCTTT.

Ten or more counts support this clonotype. The chain combines TRBV6-2 or TRBV6-3 with TRBJ2-1; 11 nucleotides match TRBD2. The V gene's germline CDR1 is MNHEY and CDR2 SVGEGT. V dropped 2 bases and J dropped 16; count of bases not matched to a gene: 13. The CDR3 length is 15 residues. CDR3 residues: CASSYDSGRASINFF. For the CDR3, the DNA is TGTGCCAGCAGTTACGATAGCGGGAGGGCCTCGATAAACTTCTTC.

Here the CDR3 reads CASSPRTGVNTGELFF. CDR3 DNA sequence: TGTGCCAGCAGCCCTAGGACAGGGGTGAACACCGGGGAGCTGTTTTTT. The chain has TRBV9 and TRBJ2-2; 9 bases match TRBD1. CDR3 length: 16 amino acids. V lost 4 bases to trimming and J lost 1 base; unmatched junction nucleotides: 5. Germline CDR1 reads SGDLS; CDR2 reads YYNGEE. Full variable domain (outside the CDR3, taken from reference TRBV9 and TRBJ2-2): DSGVTQTPKHLITATGQRVTLRCSPRSGDLSVYWYQQSLDQGLQFLIQYYNGEERAKGNILERFSAQQFPDLHSELNLSSLELGDSALYFCASSPRTGVNTGELFFGEGSRLTVL.

This clonotype occurred many times. This chain joins TRBV20-1 and TRBJ2-2; TRBD2 matches at 14 bases. V gave up 0 bases and J gave up 5 bases; unmatched junction bases: 8. Germline V lookup: CDR1 DFQATT, CDR2 SNEGSKA (reference sequence). The CDR3 is 18 amino acids. The CDR3 DNA reads TGCAGTGCTAGAGAGTTCGGACTAGCGGGAGGTGGAACCGGGGAGCTGTTTTTT. It specifies CSAREFGLAGGGTGELFF.

In this sample, this clonotype turned up many times. The chain uses TRBV5-4 and TRBJ2-3; the D is unclear. The V end was cut by 4 bases, the J end by 3 bases, with 21 bases between. CDR3 length: 17 amino acids. The germline V gene encodes CDR1 SGHNT and CDR2 YYREEE (reference sequence). CDR3 in DNA: TGTGCCAGCAGCCAATCGGTCGTACCCCTTGGGACAGATACGCAGTATTTT. It translates to CASSQSVVPLGTDTQYF. The full variable domain, rest sourced from reference TRBV5-4 and TRBJ2-3, is ETGVTQSPTHLIKTRGQQVTLRCSSQSGHNTVSWYQQALGQGPQFIFQYYREEENGRGNFPPRFSGLQFPNYSSELNVNALELDDSALYLCASSQSVVPLGTDTQYFGPGTRLTVL.